Listed below are T cell receptor beta chains from one sample, sequenced in a study of metastatic and nonmetastatic thyroid tumors. TCRdb reprocessed the PCR reads via MiXCR. The data hold about 16,000 clones, with about 30% observed a single time. The sequenced sample consisted of adjacent normal tissue. The receptors were gathered from a female donor with papillary thyroid cancer or a benign thyroid nodule (not recorded which). Some clones in this sample may be carry-over from other donors' samples. The CDR3 runs from the conserved cysteine through the conserved F or W. The D gene is left open where the match is weak. A row's size may be missing; if present it is once, few, many or a size class.

V,size,J,D,DNA,CDR3
TRBV6-1,-,TRBJ1-5,-,TGTGCCAGCAGTGTAGGGACCGGGCAGCCCCAGCATTTT,CASSVGTGQPQHF
TRBV27,many,TRBJ1-2,TRBD1,TGTGCCAGCAGCTCCAAGACAGGGGATGGCTACACCTTC,CASSSKTGDGYTF
TRBV6-1,-,TRBJ2-7,TRBD2,TGTGCCAGCACCACGACTAGCGGGAGCCAATACGAGCAGTACTTC,CASTTTSGSQYEQYF
TRBV6-1,large,TRBJ1-2,-,TGTGCCAGCAGCCCAAGTGATAACTATGGCTACACCTTC,CASSPSDNYGYTF
TRBV11-3,-,TRBJ2-7,-,TGTGCCAGCAGCCCCCCGGGCATCTACGAGCAGTACTTC,CASSPPGIYEQYF
TRBV5-1,few,TRBJ2-3,-,TGCGCCAGCAGCTTGGAGGGGGCAGATACGCAGTATTTT,CASSLEGADTQYF
TRBV28,few,TRBJ1-4,TRBD1,TGTGCCAGCAGTTTGGGCCAGGGGGCGAGTGAAAAACTGTTTTTT,CASSLGQGASEKLFF
TRBV5-4,-,TRBJ1-1,TRBD1,TGTGCCAGCAGCGCCGGACAGGGGGTTACTGAAGCTTTCTTT,CASSAGQGVTEAFF
TRBV24-1,few,TRBJ1-2,TRBD1,TGTGCCACCAGTGATTTGAGGAGACAGGGGTATGGCTACACCTTC,CATSDLRRQGYGYTF
TRBV11-2,-,TRBJ2-3,-,TGTGCCAGCAGCTCTTACGGGGAGGGCACAGATACGCAGTATTTT,CASSSYGEGTDTQYF
TRBV12-3/TRBV12-4,-,TRBJ2-7,TRBD1,TGTGCCAGCAGCCGACAGGGGGCCTATGGCGAGCAGTACTTC,CASSRQGAYGEQYF
TRBV6-1,few,TRBJ1-2,-,TGTGCCTCTTCCCTGGCGAGCGGTGGCTACACCTTC,CASSLASGGYTF
TRBV10-3,few,TRBJ2-1,-,TGTGCCATCAGTTATGCTAGCCGCGACAATGAGCAGTTCTTC,CAISYASRDNEQFF
TRBV28,-,TRBJ1-1,-,TGTGCCAGCTACGGGAGAGCCACGTTGAACACTGAAGCTTTCTTT,CASYGRATLNTEAFF
TRBV24-1,-,TRBJ2-1,-,TGTGCCACCAGTGATTTAAAGACCAGGGCCAGCAATGAGCAGTTCTTC,CATSDLKTRASNEQFF
TRBV19,-,TRBJ2-5,-,TGTGCCAGTAGTAATCGACAGGCTTTGCAAGAGACCCAGTACTTC,CASSNRQALQETQYF
TRBV7-2,few,TRBJ1-3,-,TGTGCCAGCAGCTTAGCCAGTGCGGGCTCTGGAAACACCATATATTTT,CASSLASAGSGNTIYF
TRBV5-1,medium-sized,TRBJ2-3,-,TGCGCCAGCAGCTTGGATGGCACAGATACGCAGTATTTT,CASSLDGTDTQYF
TRBV10-3,-,TRBJ1-5,-,TGTTCCACCCAGACAGCCGAGAGCAATCAGCCCCAGCATTTT,CSTQTAESNQPQHF
TRBV15,few,TRBJ2-1,TRBD1,TGTGCCACCAGCATGGACAGGGGGCAATACAATGAGCAGTTCTTC,CATSMDRGQYNEQFF
TRBV6-1,few,TRBJ2-7,TRBD2,TGTGCCAGCAGTGACCATGCTAGCGGGAGCCACGAGCAGTACTTC,CASSDHASGSHEQYF
TRBV9,-,TRBJ2-1,-,TGTGCCAGCAGCCCCCCTGAGGGGCCCCACTACAATGAGCAGTTCTTC,CASSPPEGPHYNEQFF
TRBV28,few,TRBJ2-1,TRBD2,TGTGCCAGCAGTTCCTATTTAGTCGAGCGGGAGGAGTTAAATGAGCAGTTCTTC,CASSSYLVEREELNEQFF
TRBV29-1,many,TRBJ2-5,-,TGCAGCGTTGATTTTCCCTCCAGGCAAGAGACCCAGTACTTC,CSVDFPSRQETQYF
TRBV20-1,few,TRBJ2-1,TRBD1,TGCAGTGCTGCAAACCGGGACAGGGGAGGCGATGAGCAGTTCTTC,CSAANRDRGGDEQFF
TRBV19,few,TRBJ2-7,TRBD1,TGTGCCAGTAGTATCAGCCGGGGCAGGGGGATCTACGAGCAGTACTTC,CASSISRGRGIYEQYF
TRBV12-3/TRBV12-4,few,TRBJ2-2,-,TGTGCCAGCAGTTTGGCAGGGGACACCGGGGAGCTGTTTTTT,CASSLAGDTGELFF
TRBV28,few,TRBJ1-1,TRBD1,TGTGCCAGCAGTCCGGGACAGGGGGGGAACACTGAAGCTTTCTTT,CASSPGQGGNTEAFF
TRBV12-3/TRBV12-4,-,TRBJ1-4,TRBD1,TGTGCCAGCAGTATACGGACAGGGGGCAATGAAAAACTGTTTTTT,CASSIRTGGNEKLFF
TRBV27,few,TRBJ2-6,-,TGTGCCAGCAGTTCCCACCCGGGACACCTCTCTGGGGCCAACGTCCTGACTTTC,CASSSHPGHLSGANVLTF
TRBV20-1,-,TRBJ2-3,TRBD2,TGCAGTGCTATTGGCGGGGGGGGAGCAGATACGCAGTATTTT,CSAIGGGGADTQYF
TRBV27,-,TRBJ2-7,TRBD1,TGTGCCAGCAGGCACTCTACAGGGGTACACGAGCAGTACTTC,CASRHSTGVHEQYF
TRBV30,-,TRBJ1-4,-,TGTGCCTGGAGTCGCGGGGTGGCTAATGAAAAACTGTTTTTT,CAWSRGVANEKLFF
TRBV30,few,TRBJ2-7,-,TGTGCCTGTATGTCGGACAGTAACCACGAGCAGTACTTC,CACMSDSNHEQYF
TRBV20-1,-,TRBJ1-1,-,TGCAGTGCTAGAGAACTTGGGCAGACGAACACTGAAGCTTTCTTT,CSARELGQTNTEAFF
TRBV5-1,-,TRBJ2-5,-,TGCGCCAGCAGCTCCCAGGGAGCGCCTCAAGAGACCCAGTACTTC,CASSSQGAPQETQYF
TRBV7-3,-,TRBJ1-6,TRBD1,TGTGCCAGCAGCTCGACAGGGGATAATTCACCCCTCCACTTT,CASSSTGDNSPLHF
TRBV2,-,TRBJ2-3,-,TGTGCCAGCAGTGAATCGGGCAGTAGCACAGATACGCAGTATTTT,CASSESGSSTDTQYF
TRBV5-1,-,TRBJ1-4,-,TGCGCCAGCAGCTTTGGGTCTGCTAATGAAAAACTGTTTTTT,CASSFGSANEKLFF
TRBV2,few,TRBJ2-6,TRBD1,TGTGCCAGCCGACAGGGATCAGCTAGCTCTGGGGCCAACGTCCTGACTTTC,CASRQGSASSGANVLTF
TRBV6-1,-,TRBJ2-7,-,TGTGCCAGCAGCCCCTTAACTCCCTTCTACGAGCAGTACTTC,CASSPLTPFYEQYF
TRBV12-3/TRBV12-4,few,TRBJ1-4,-,TGTGCCAGCAGTTTAGGGTTAAATGAAAAACTGTTTTTT,CASSLGLNEKLFF
TRBV10-3,few,TRBJ2-3,-,TGTGCCACCTGGGCTGAGAGGGATACGCAGTATTTT,CATWAERDTQYF
TRBV20-1,-,TRBJ2-3,TRBD2,TGCAGTGCGGGGACTAGCGGGAGGGCCGTGGATACGCAGTATTTT,CSAGTSGRAVDTQYF
TRBV20-1,-,TRBJ1-2,-,TGCAGTGCTAGAGCTGGCAGGGCGGGTGGCTACACCTTC,CSARAGRAGGYTF
TRBV2,-,TRBJ2-1,-,TGTGCCAGCAGCCAGGACAGCGACGATGAGCAGTTCTTC,CASSQDSDDEQFF
TRBV28,large,TRBJ1-6,TRBD1,TGTGCCATTAGGGACAGTTACTATTCACCCCTCCACTTT,CAIRDSYYSPLHF
TRBV19,few,TRBJ1-6,-,TGTGCCAGTAGTATGCAGGGCAACGGTAATTCACCCCTCCACTTT,CASSMQGNGNSPLHF
TRBV27,many,TRBJ2-1,-,TGTGCCAGCAGTTTAGCCCCGGGTCTCGCCGATGAGCAGTTCTTC,CASSLAPGLADEQFF
TRBV20-1,few,TRBJ2-3,-,TGCAGTGCTAGAGACCCCACAGATACGCAGTATTTT,CSARDPTDTQYF
TRBV28,few,TRBJ1-6,-,TGTGCCAGCAGGCGGGCGGGGCTGAATTCACCCCTCCACTTT,CASRRAGLNSPLHF
TRBV7-2,-,TRBJ2-7,-,TGTGCCAGCAGCTTAGCCCCCGGGTCAGGGCGCGAGCAGTACTTC,CASSLAPGSGREQYF
TRBV20-1,-,TRBJ2-7,TRBD2,TGCAGTGCTCCTCTAGCGGGAGACTCCTACGAGCAGTACTTC,CSAPLAGDSYEQYF
TRBV5-1,few,TRBJ2-7,TRBD2,TGCGCCAGCAACGCAAATCGGCTAGCGGATCCCCTGGGCGAGCAGTACTTC,CASNANRLADPLGEQYF
TRBV9,medium-sized,TRBJ2-3,TRBD2,TGTGCCAGCAGCGTCCGGGGGGGCGAAGGGACAGATACGCAGTATTTT,CASSVRGGEGTDTQYF
TRBV11-2,few,TRBJ2-7,TRBD2,TGTGCCAGCAGCGCAACTAGCGGGACGATCTCCTACGAGCAGTACTTC,CASSATSGTISYEQYF